The source of this T cell receptor (beta chain) is a study of T cell changes during pregnancy in multiple sclerosis. Germline values: CDR1 SGHVS, CDR2 FQNEAQ. The CDR3 runs 14 residues. The V gene lost 0 bases and the J gene lost 0 bases, with 5 bases spanning the gap. Profiled with immunoSEQ multiplex PCR; TCRdb holds only in-frame clones, not every one. The repertoire has 45,000 to 60,000 clones, 91% of them found once; the top ten carry 1.2%. This specimen was peripheral blood, taken after pregnancy. The sequence derives from a female donor in good health, enrolled as a control in a pregnancy study. The chain joins TRBV7-8 to TRBJ1-1; no clear D. CDR3 bases: TGTGCCAGCAGCTTAGCACCGGTGAACACTGAAGCTTTCTTT. Amino acid sequence: CASSLAPVNTEAFF. The full variable domain, its missing parts supplied by reference TRBV7-8 and TRBJ1-1, is GAGVSQSPRYKVAKRGQDVALRCDPISGHVSLFWYQQALGQGPEFLTYFQNEAQLDKSGLPSDRFFAERPEGSVSTLKIQRTQQEDSAVYLCASSLAPVNTEAFFGQGTRLTVV.